These T cell receptor beta chains were read from a single sample in a study of tumor-infiltrating lymphocytes in primary liver carcinoma. TCRdb used MiXCR to reprocess the multiplex PCR reads, holding one entry per CDR3 protein. This sample yields about 330,000 distinct CDR3 sequences, of which about 65% are seen a single time; about 6.1% belongs to the top ten. Sample: peripheral blood. These receptor sequences come from a man between 40 and 49 years old with primary liver carcinoma and hepatitis B virus infection. The conserved cysteine and the conserved F or W are not part of the CDR3 here. A D gene is named only where the DNA matches it firmly.

>TRBV5-1|NA
ASSLGGQPPRETQY
>TRBV6-1|NA
AIRGVGQPQH
>TRBV6-1|NA
ASSEGTWEHMDTQY
>TRBV11-2|TRBD1
ASSLDGTGGYGYT
>TRBV19|NA
ASSPRAGGAYGYT
>TRBV11-2|NA
ASSASPDLYEQY
>TRBV11-2|NA
ASSLVLGDMGNSHNEQF
>TRBV12-3/TRBV12-4|NA
ATTQGSAYNEQI
>TRBV4-2|NA
ASSQDRAGGLDSAKSIQY
>TRBV29-1|TRBD2
SVEGGALREGGETQY
>TRBV5-1|NA
ASSLARGVGNQPQH
>TRBV6-6|TRBD1
ASSCGDRGSVRRQNQPQH
>TRBV11-3|NA
ASSPPGNTETF
>TRBV5-1|NA
ASSTLAGEVNEQF
>TRBV11-2|NA
TSSLSGSSNTEAF
>TRBV6-2/TRBV6-3|NA
ASRQQVTEAF
>TRBV10-2|NA
ASSWETYEQY
>TRBV28|NA
ASSSTGKGGEQY
>TRBV12-3/TRBV12-4|NA
ASSFSSLGGETQY
>TRBV10-3|NA
AISIGSSYEQY
>TRBV4-2|NA
ASSQDKMTSHTYEPY
>TRBV7-9|TRBD2
ASSSPGLAGAEQY
>TRBV5-4|TRBD2
ASSAGLAGGAGETQY
>TRBV4-1|NA
ASSQVEGWNEQF
>TRBV6-1|NA
ASSERGGQNEQF
>TRBV30|TRBD2
AWSGGGGTSGYNEQF
>TRBV28|NA
ASRAGHKVRIYEQY
>TRBV7-8|NA
ASSLGTGWGYT
>TRBV11-2|NA
ASSPRLTRRDEQF
>TRBV6-2/TRBV6-3|NA
ASNLMGRHTGSVVDTQY
>TRBV5-1|NA
ASRLGAKTDTQY
>TRBV6-5|NA
ASLGPAYGYT
>TRBV12-3/TRBV12-4|TRBD1
ASSPRYRGSVETQY
>TRBV6-5|NA
ASSYGRGGTGANVLT